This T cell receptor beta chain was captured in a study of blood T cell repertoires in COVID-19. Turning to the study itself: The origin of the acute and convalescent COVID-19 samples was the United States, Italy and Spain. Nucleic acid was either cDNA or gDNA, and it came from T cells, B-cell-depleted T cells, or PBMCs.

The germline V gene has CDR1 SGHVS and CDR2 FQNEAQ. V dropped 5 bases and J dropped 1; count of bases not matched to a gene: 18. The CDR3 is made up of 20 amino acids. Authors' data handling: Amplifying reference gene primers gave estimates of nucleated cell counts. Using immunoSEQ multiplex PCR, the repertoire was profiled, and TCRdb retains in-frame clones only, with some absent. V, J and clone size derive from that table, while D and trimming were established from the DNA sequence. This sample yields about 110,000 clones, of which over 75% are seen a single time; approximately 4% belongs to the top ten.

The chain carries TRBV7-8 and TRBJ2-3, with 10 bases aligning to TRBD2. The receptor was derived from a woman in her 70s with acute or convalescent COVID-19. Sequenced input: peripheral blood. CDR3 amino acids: CASSPGTSENWVRGTDTQYF. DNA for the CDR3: TGTGCCAGCAGCCCCGGGACTAGCGAAAACTGGGTGCGAGGCACAGATACGCAGTATTTT.